One and the same sample provided the 27 T cell receptor beta chains below, sequenced in a study of T cell repertoires in cytomegalovirus infection. One entry per CDR3 protein results from TCRdb running MiXCR on the reads. The repertoire holds roughly 230,000 distinct CDR3 sequences, with under 25% as singletons. Sequencing was done on a sample of CD8+ T cells from PBMCs. The receptor source for this set is a human donor in good health (CMV status not recorded). Some clones in this sample may be carry-over from other donors' samples.

The J gene is TRBJ2-7, the V gene TRBV5-6, with D possibly being TRBD1 (6 bases). Germline V gene data show CDR1 as SGHDT and CDR2 as YYEEEE. This CDR3 comprises 14 residues. V lost 6 bases and J 0 bases, leaving 13 bases between the germline ends. CDR3 protein: CASTRGGSSYEQYF. The CDR3 DNA follows: TGTGCCAGCACCCGTGGGGGCTCCTCCTACGAGCAGTACTTC.

At least ten counts were recorded for this clonotype. The chain employs TRBV12-3 or TRBV12-4 and TRBJ1-2; the match to TRBD1 covers 7 bases. CDR3 length: 16 residues. The V segment lost 1 base and the J segment 4 bases; nucleotides outside the gene matches: 9. This CDR3 is CASSLDFAGGAYGYTF. The CDR3 DNA sequence: TGTGCCAGCAGTTTAGATTTCGCAGGGGGTGCCTATGGCTACACCTTC.

This clonotype was recorded many times. This chain uses TRBV6-2 or TRBV6-3 with TRBJ1-1, with 9 bases matching TRBD1. V shed 6 bases and J 1 base; nucleotides not matched to a gene: 9. The CDR3 consists of 16 residues. Germline V CDR1 and CDR2: MNHEY, SVGEGT. The CDR3 nucleotides are TGTGCCAGCAGCACCGAGATGACAGGGGGGAACACTGAAGCTTTCTTT. Protein: CASSTEMTGGNTEAFF.

The chain uses TRBV12-3 or TRBV12-4 and TRBJ1-5; perhaps TRBD1 as D (6 bases). V was trimmed by 3 bases and J by 3 bases, leaving 9 bases between them. The CDR3 extends over 14 amino acids. DNA for the CDR3: TGTGCCAGCAGTTTCACAGGGTTCAATCAGCCCCAGCATTTT. It encodes CASSFTGFNQPQHF.

This clonotype came up a few times. CDR3 sequence reads: CASRKQGYDNEQFF. Here the CDR3 DNA reads TGTGCCAGCAGAAAACAGGGGTACGACAATGAGCAGTTCTTC. The rearrangement links TRBV27 to TRBJ2-1; 7 bases match TRBD1. V lost 6 bases to trimming and J lost 5 bases; unmatched junction nucleotides: 7. Germline V gene lookup returns CDR1 MNHEY and CDR2 SMNVEV (reference sequence). The CDR3 is 14 amino acids.

The V gene is TRBV7-2, the J gene TRBJ2-3; unclear D gene. V was shortened by 1 base and J by 2 bases, with 4 bases between the two germline ends. The CDR3 has 13 residues. Germline lookup yields CDR1 SGHTA and CDR2 FQGNSA. CDR3 sequence reads: CASSLVTTDTQYF. Here the CDR3 DNA reads TGTGCCAGCAGCTTAGTTACCACAGATACGCAGTATTTT.

This clonotype was detected ten times or more. The rearrangement joins TRBV3-1 to TRBJ2-1, with no clear D. CDR3 length equals 16 residues. The germline CDR1 and CDR2 sequences are LGHDT and YNNKEL (reference sequence). V was shortened by 0 bases and J by 0 bases, with 9 bases between the two germline ends. The CDR3 DNA reads TGTGCCAGCAGCCAAGATCAAGGGATCTCCTACAATGAGCAGTTCTTC. Protein: CASSQDQGISYNEQFF.

This clonotype came up once. Lacking the conserved final phenylalanine or tryptophan, this CDR3 likely reflects a read error. The chain uses TRBV5-6 and TRBJ2-7; D may be TRBD1 (5 bases). From germline, CDR1 is SGHDT and CDR2 YYEEEE. This CDR3 is built from 14 residues. Trimming took 6 bases from V and 4 from J, leaving 17 bases between them. The CDR3 loop is CASKKEGAGYEQYC. In nucleotides, the CDR3 is TGTGCCAGCAAGAAGGAAGGGGCAGGGTACGAGCAGTACTGC.

This clonotype was detected ten times or more. This chain joins TRBV7-9 and TRBJ1-5; D uncertain. CDR1 is SEHNR and CDR2 is FQNEAQ in the germline V gene (reference sequence). V lost 0 bases to trimming and J lost 2 bases, with 8 bases between them. CDR3 size: 15 residues. The CDR3: CASSLAGNGNQPQHF. CDR3 DNA: TGTGCCAGCAGCTTAGCGGGCAATGGCAATCAGCCCCAGCATTTT.

This clonotype was recorded many times. The V gene is TRBV6-5, the J gene TRBJ2-4, with a possible D match to TRBD2 (5 bases). In germline, CDR1 is MNHEY, CDR2 SVGAGI. With 8 bases removed from V and 0 bases from J, the gap between germline ends came to 38 bases. This CDR3 region has 23 residues. In DNA, the CDR3 is TGTGCCAGCGGTAGCAGCTCCGGGGTTGCACGTAACTCGGGCCATGGAGCCAAAAACATTCAGTACTTC. Its protein product is CASGSSSGVARNSGHGAKNIQYF.

This clonotype was seen a handful of times. The chain carries TRBV29-1 and TRBJ1-5; D perhaps matches TRBD1 (6 bases). V was cut by 5 bases and J by 4 bases, with 21 bases left in between. The germline V gene encodes CDR1 SQVTM and CDR2 ANQGSEA. This CDR3 region has 16 residues. CDR3: CSVPAGQGFGNQPQHF. The DNA for the CDR3 is TGCAGCGTTCCAGCGGGGCAGGGGTTTGGAAATCAGCCCCAGCATTTT. Combining the CDR3 with reference TRBV29-1 and TRBJ1-5 gives the whole variable domain SAVISQKPSRDICQRGTSLTIQCQVDSQVTMMFWYRQQPGQSLTLIATANQGSEATYESGFVIDKFPISRPNLTFSTLTVSNMSPEDSSIYLCSVPAGQGFGNQPQHFGDGTRLSIL.

The chain employs TRBV11-1 and TRBJ2-1, with D tentatively TRBD2 (6 bases). The V gene's germline CDR1 is SGHAT and CDR2 FQDESV (reference sequence). Trimming left V 4 bases short and J 7 bases short, with 14 bases between. The CDR3 sequence is 14 residues long. The CDR3 loop reads CASSSGEWGNEQFF. The CDR3 DNA reads TGTGCCAGCAGCTCGGGGGAGTGGGGGAATGAGCAGTTCTTC.

V usage is TRBV20-1 and J usage is TRBJ2-7; D is perhaps TRBD1 or TRBD2 (6 bases each). CDR1 is DFQATT, CDR2 SNEGSKA, per germline (reference sequence). The CDR3 has 15 residues. The germline V and J ends were trimmed by 3 bases and 2 bases, with 17 bases remaining between them. The CDR3 DNA follows: TGCAGTGCTAGGCCTAAATGGGGGGCGACCTACGAGCAGTACTTC. This codes for CSARPKWGATYEQYF.

In this sample, this clonotype turned up many times. The gene calls are TRBV7-6 and TRBJ2-7; D unresolved. Germline CDR1 and CDR2: SGHVS and FNYEAQ. V gave up 3 bases and J gave up 5 bases, with 11 bases separating them. The CDR3 contains 13 residues. CDR3 amino acids: CASSFGGVHEQYF. The CDR3 nucleotides are TGTGCCAGCAGCTTCGGCGGCGTCCACGAGCAGTACTTC.

This rearrangement joins TRBV28 to TRBJ2-3; maybe TRBD2 (6 bases). The CDR3 is 15 amino acids. Germline V CDR1 and CDR2: MDHEN, SYDVKM. Between the trimmed V and J ends, which lost 5 bases and 1 base, there was a span of 13 bases. CDR3 in DNA: TGTGCCAGCAGTGGGCGGGGTAGGGGCACAGATACGCAGTATTTT. It specifies CASSGRGRGTDTQYF.

This clonotype was counted only a few times. J is TRBJ2-1 and V is TRBV14; 8 positions match TRBD2. This CDR3 is built from 17 residues. Germline assignment: CDR1 SGHDN and CDR2 FVKESK. V gave up 1 base and J gave up 6 bases; unmatched junction bases: 11. The CDR3: CASSQGISLAGINEQFF. DNA for the CDR3: TGTGCCAGCAGCCAAGGGATATCCCTAGCGGGTATCAATGAGCAGTTCTTC.

This clonotype was counted only a few times. The V gene is TRBV11-2, the J gene TRBJ1-2; no clear D. V lost 4 bases and J 5 bases, leaving 14 bases between the germline ends. The germline gives CDR1 SGHAT, CDR2 FQNNGV. The CDR3 loop spans 14 amino acids. The CDR3 here is CASSSGDEPYGYTF. In DNA form, the CDR3 reads TGTGCCAGCAGCTCCGGTGATGAGCCGTATGGCTACACCTTC.

This clonotype appeared many times. The chain is built from TRBV12-3 or TRBV12-4 and TRBJ2-3, with D possibly TRBD1 on 6 matching bases. V gave up 7 bases and J gave up 4 bases, with 18 bases separating them. This CDR3 comprises 15 residues. The DNA for the CDR3 is TGTGCCAGCAACTTCCCTAACAGGGCCCCAGATACGCAGTATTTT. Translated: CASNFPNRAPDTQYF.

In its sample, this clonotype was seen many times. The chain links TRBV7-3 to TRBJ2-6, with unresolved D. Per germline, CDR1 SGHTA and CDR2 FQGTGA. With 3 bases removed from V and 7 bases from J, the gap between germline ends came to 1 base. The CDR3 is 11 amino acids. CDR3 DNA sequence: TGTGCCAGCAGCTTCGCCAACGTCCTGACTTTC. The encoded protein is CASSFANVLTF. Complete variable domain (other parts from reference TRBV7-3 and TRBJ2-6): GAGVSQTPSNKVTEKGKYVELRCDPISGHTALYWYRQSLGQGPEFLIYFQGTGAADDSGLPNDRFFAVRPEGSVSTLKIQRTERGDSAVYLCASSFANVLTFGAGSRLTVL.

This clonotype was counted once. The J gene is TRBJ2-7, the V gene TRBV20-1; no clear D. The CDR3 sequence is 13 residues long. V shed 1 base and J shed 2 bases, with 9 bases lying between them. Germline V gene data show CDR1 as DFQATT and CDR2 as SNEGSKA (reference sequence). CDR3 protein: CSARVGLAYEQYF. The CDR3 DNA sequence: TGCAGTGCTAGAGTAGGGCTTGCCTACGAGCAGTACTTC.

The chain is built from TRBV7-6 and TRBJ2-1; D may be TRBD2 (6 bases). V lost 0 bases and J 9 bases, leaving 9 bases between the germline ends. The CDR3 consists of 13 residues. Germline V gene data show CDR1 as SGHVS and CDR2 as FNYEAQ. CDR3 bases: TGTGCCAGCAGCTTAGCCGGGGGTGGTGAGCAGTTCTTC. It encodes CASSLAGGGEQFF.

The chain employs TRBV6-8 and TRBJ1-6; no firm D call. Germline V gene lookup returns CDR1 MNHGY and CDR2 SAAAGT. CDR3 size: 14 residues. Trimming shortened V by 2 bases and J by 0 bases, and 2 bases separated the two germline ends. DNA for the CDR3: TGTGCCAGCAGTTACCCCTCCTATAATTCACCCCTCCACTTT. Protein: CASSYPSYNSPLHF.

The J gene is TRBJ2-5, the V gene TRBV2, with 7 bases that match TRBD1. The CDR3 runs 13 residues. Looked up from germline, CDR1 is SNHLY and CDR2 is FYNNEI. Losses at the gene ends were 6 bases for V and 2 bases for J; bases not matched to a gene: 3. The CDR3 protein is CASRGQIQETQYF. Here the CDR3 DNA reads TGTGCCAGCAGGGGACAGATACAAGAGACCCAGTACTTC.

The rearrangement joins TRBV4-2 to TRBJ2-7; no reliable D call. Germline V gene lookup returns CDR1 LGHNA and CDR2 YNFKEQ. Trimming pared 4 bases from V and 5 bases from J, leaving 21 bases between. CDR3 size: 16 residues. CDR3 in DNA: TGTGCCAGCAGCCCCGAAGTCCGGACCGCGAGCAACGAGCAGTACTTC. It encodes CASSPEVRTASNEQYF.

At least ten counts were recorded for this clonotype. This chain uses TRBV6-1 with TRBJ2-3; a possible D gene is TRBD2 (5 bases). Trimming shortened V by 6 bases and J by 6 bases, and 19 bases separated the two germline ends. The CDR3 has 15 amino acids. CDR1 MNHNS and CDR2 SASEGT come from the germline V gene. CDR3 amino acids: CASRGTGIASDTQYF. DNA of the CDR3: TGTGCCAGCAGAGGAACGGGAATAGCGAGTGATACGCAGTATTTT.

The chain joins TRBV4-1 to TRBJ1-1; unclear D gene. The V gene lost 0 bases and the J gene lost 1 base, with 9 bases spanning the gap. The CDR3 extends over 15 amino acids. Germline V gene sequence: CDR1 MGHRA, CDR2 YSYEKL. CDR3 coding DNA: TGCGCCAGCAGCCAAGACGGGCAGTCGAACACTGAAGCTTTCTTT. Its protein is CASSQDGQSNTEAFF.

This clonotype was seen many times. This chain uses TRBV7-8 with TRBJ2-5; TRBD1 or TRBD2 may be the D gene (5 bases each). The ends were cut back, 8 bases at V and 2 bases at J, with 15 bases in the middle. This CDR3 region has 14 residues. CDR1 is SGHVS and CDR2 is FQNEAQ in the germline V gene. CDR3 sequence (DNA): TGTGCCAGCGGCCGGGGCGCAGCACAAGAGACCCAGTACTTC. It specifies CASGRGAAQETQYF. The full variable domain, completed using reference TRBV7-8 and TRBJ2-5, is GAGVSQSPRYKVAKRGQDVALRCDPISGHVSLFWYQQALGQGPEFLTYFQNEAQLDKSGLPSDRFFAERPEGSVSTLKIQRTQQEDSAVYLCASGRGAAQETQYFGPGTRLLVL.